This T cell receptor beta chain was captured in a study of graft-versus-host responses after intestinal transplantation. As for this clone: The antigen is not known.

The method was immunoSEQ multiplex PCR; TCRdb's version includes in-frame clones alone and lacks a portion of them. The sample contains some 130,000 clones, 85% to 95% of which appear only once. Sequenced material: unstimulated CD4+ T cells sorted from spleen or lymph node cells, taken before intestinal transplant. This TCR was recovered from a human donor who received an intestinal transplant.

This chain's CDR3 is CASRPLGGRRSYNEQFF. The CDR3, as DNA: TGCGCCAGCAGGCCTCTTGGGGGGCGTAGGTCCTACAATGAGCAGTTCTTC. J is TRBJ2-1 and V is TRBV5-1, with D possibly called TRBD1 or TRBD2 (6 bases each). CDR1 is SGHRS, CDR2 YFSETQ, per germline. The V gene lost 5 bases and the J gene lost 1 base, with 19 bases spanning the gap. The CDR3 has 17 amino acids.